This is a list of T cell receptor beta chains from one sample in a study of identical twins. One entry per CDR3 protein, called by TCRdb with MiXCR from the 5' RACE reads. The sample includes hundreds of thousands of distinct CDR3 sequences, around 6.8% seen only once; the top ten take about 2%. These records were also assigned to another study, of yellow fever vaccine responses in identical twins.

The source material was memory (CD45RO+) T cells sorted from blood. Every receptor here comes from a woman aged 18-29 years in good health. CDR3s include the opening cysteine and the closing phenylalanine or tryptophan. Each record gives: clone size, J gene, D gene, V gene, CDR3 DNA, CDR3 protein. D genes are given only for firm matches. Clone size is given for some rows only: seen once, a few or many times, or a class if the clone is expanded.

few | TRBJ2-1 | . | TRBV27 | TGTGCCAGCAGTTCATGGGCTTACAATGAGCAGTTCTTC | CASSSWAYNEQFF
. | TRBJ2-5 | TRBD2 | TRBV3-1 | TGTGCCAGCAGCCTTCTGCGTAGCGGGGGGACACAAGAGACCCAGTACTTC | CASSLLRSGGTQETQYF
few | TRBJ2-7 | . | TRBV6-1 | TGTGCCAGCAGTGACCGTGACCCGAACTCCTACGAGCAGTACTTC | CASSDRDPNSYEQYF
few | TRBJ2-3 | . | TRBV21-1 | TGTGCCAGCAGCAAAGTTTTTCACACAGATACGCAGTATTTT | CASSKVFHTDTQYF
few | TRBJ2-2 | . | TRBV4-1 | TGCGCCAGCAGCCAAGACCGGATGAACTACCGGGGCGGGGAGCTGTTTTTT | CASSQDRMNYRGGELFF
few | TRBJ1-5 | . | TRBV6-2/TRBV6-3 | TGTGCCAGCAGTTACGACACAGAAAATCAGCCCCAGCATTTT | CASSYDTENQPQHF
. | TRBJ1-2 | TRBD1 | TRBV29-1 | TGCAGCGTTGCGACAGGGGGCGGGGGTTATGGCTACACCTTC | CSVATGGGGYGYTF
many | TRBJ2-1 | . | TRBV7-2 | TGTGCCAGCAGCTTAGTGCGAGGGATGGGTGAGCAGTTCTTC | CASSLVRGMGEQFF
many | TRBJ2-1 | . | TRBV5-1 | TGCGCCAGCAGCTTGATGTCAGCGGCCTACAATGAGCAGTTCTTC | CASSLMSAAYNEQFF
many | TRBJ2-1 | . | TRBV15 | TGTGCCACCAGCAGAGGCGGGATAACCTACAATGAGCAGTTCTTC | CATSRGGITYNEQFF
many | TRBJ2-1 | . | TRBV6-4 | TGTGCCAGCAGTGACTCTGGAGCTGAGCAGTTCTTC | CASSDSGAEQFF
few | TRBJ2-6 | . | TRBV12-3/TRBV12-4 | TGTGCCAGCAGTTTAGCCGACAGCTCTGGGGCCAACGTCCTGACTTTC | CASSLADSSGANVLTF
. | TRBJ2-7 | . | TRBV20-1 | TGCAGTGCTAGAGTCCAAACCCGGGACTACGAGCAGTACTTC | CSARVQTRDYEQYF
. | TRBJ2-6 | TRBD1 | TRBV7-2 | TGTGCCAGCAGCCTGAGACAGGGGACGATAGCCGTAGGGGTCCTGACTTTC | CASSLRQGTIAVGVLTF
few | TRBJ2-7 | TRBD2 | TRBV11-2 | TGTGCCAGCAGCTTAGCCCCTAGCGGGGGGGCCTCCTACGAGCAGTACTTC | CASSLAPSGGASYEQYF
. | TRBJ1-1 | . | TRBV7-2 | TGTGCCAGCAGCTTACCGGGGTGGACTGAAGCTTTCTTT | CASSLPGWTEAFF
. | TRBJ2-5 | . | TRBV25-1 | TGTGCCAGCAGTGCTCCGTACAGGATAGGGCAAGAGACCCAGTACTTC | CASSAPYRIGQETQYF
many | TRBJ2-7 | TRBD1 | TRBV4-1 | TGCGCCAGCAGCCAAGCTCTAGGGACAGGGATCTCCTACGAGCAGTACTTC | CASSQALGTGISYEQYF
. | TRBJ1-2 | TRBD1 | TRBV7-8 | TGTGCCAGCAGCTTGGGGACAGGGAAGAACTATGGCTACACCTTC | CASSLGTGKNYGYTF
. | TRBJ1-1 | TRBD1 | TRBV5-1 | TGCGCCAGCAGCTTGTATTTACAGGGGGAGGTAGCTTTCTTT | CASSLYLQGEVAFF
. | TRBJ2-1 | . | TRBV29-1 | TGCAGCGTTGGGAGAAATGAGCAGTTCTTC | CSVGRNEQFF
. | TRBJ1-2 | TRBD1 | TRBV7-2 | TGTGCCGGAGGACTGGGACAGGGAGCTTTAGGCTATGGCTACACCTTC | CAGGLGQGALGYGYTF
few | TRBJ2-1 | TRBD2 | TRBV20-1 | TGCAGTGCTAACAGAGAGGGGCGGGGGAACTTCAATGAGCAGTTCTTC | CSANREGRGNFNEQFF
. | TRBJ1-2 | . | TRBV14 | TGTGCCAGCAGCCAAGTAAAGGGCCAGAGGTATGGCTACACCTTC | CASSQVKGQRYGYTF
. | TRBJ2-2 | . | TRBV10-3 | TGTGCCATCAGGTGGCAGTTGAACACCGGGGAGCTGTTTTTT | CAIRWQLNTGELFF
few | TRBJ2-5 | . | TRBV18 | TGTGCCAGCTCACCATTCACTAGTCAAGAGACCCAGTACTTC | CASSPFTSQETQYF
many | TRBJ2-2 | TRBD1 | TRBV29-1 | TGCAGCGTGGGGTTTATAGGGGGCCCCACCGGGGAGCTGTTTTTT | CSVGFIGGPTGELFF
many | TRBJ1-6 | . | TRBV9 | TGTGCCAGCAGCGCCAGGGATCCTTGGAATTCACCCCTCCACTTT | CASSARDPWNSPLHF
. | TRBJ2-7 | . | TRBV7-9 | TGTGCCAGCAGCCTGGTACGTCGGGAGTTAGACGAGCAGTACTTC | CASSLVRRELDEQYF
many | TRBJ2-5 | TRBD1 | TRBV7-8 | TGTGCCAGCAGCACCGACAGGGTTGAGACCCAGTACTTC | CASSTDRVETQYF
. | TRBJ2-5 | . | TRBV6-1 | TGTGCCAGCAGCCCAGGGCGTCTAGGGGGGACCCAGTACTTC | CASSPGRLGGTQYF
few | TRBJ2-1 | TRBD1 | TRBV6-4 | TGTGCCAGCAGTGACACACAGGGGGGCTACAATGAGCAGTTCTTC | CASSDTQGGYNEQFF
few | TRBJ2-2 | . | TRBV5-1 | TGCGCCAGCAGCTGGCTGGGACCGACCGGGGAGCTGTTTTTT | CASSWLGPTGELFF
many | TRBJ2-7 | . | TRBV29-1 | TGCAGCGTTTCATGGTCATTGAATTCCTACGAGCAGTACTTC | CSVSWSLNSYEQYF
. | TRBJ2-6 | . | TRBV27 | TGTGCCAGCAGTTTATCATTCAGCTCTGGGGCCAACGTCCTGACTTTC | CASSLSFSSGANVLTF
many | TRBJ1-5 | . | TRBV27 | TGTGCCAGCAGTCCCATCATGGGCAATCAGCCCCAGCATTTT | CASSPIMGNQPQHF
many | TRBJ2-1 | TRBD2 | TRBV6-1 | TGTGCCAGCAGTGGTTTAGCGGGGGTGGGTGAGCAGTTCTTC | CASSGLAGVGEQFF
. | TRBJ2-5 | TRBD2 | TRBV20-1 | TGCAGTGCTCCACATGGGGGGCTAGCGGGTTCAGAGACCCAGTACTTC | CSAPHGGLAGSETQYF
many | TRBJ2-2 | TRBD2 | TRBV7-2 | TGTGCCAGCAGCTTAGCTCGTAGCGGGAGAGTGGACGGGGAGCTGTTTTTT | CASSLARSGRVDGELFF
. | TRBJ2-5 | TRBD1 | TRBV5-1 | TGCGCCAGCAGCGTTGACAGGGTGGGGACCCAGTACTTC | CASSVDRVGTQYF
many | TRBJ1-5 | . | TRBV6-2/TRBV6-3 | TGTGCCAGCAGGAACTCCCGGGGGGCTAGCAATCAGCCCCAGCATTTT | CASRNSRGASNQPQHF
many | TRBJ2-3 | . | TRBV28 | TGTGCCAGCCGTAATCCCGAGGGCCACACAGATACGCAGTATTTT | CASRNPEGHTDTQYF
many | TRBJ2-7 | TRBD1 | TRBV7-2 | TGTGCCAGCAGCTTAGAAGGGACAGGGAGCTACGAGCAGTACTTC | CASSLEGTGSYEQYF
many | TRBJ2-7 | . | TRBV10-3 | TGTGCCATCAGTGACAGGTCTCCCTACGAGCAGTACTTC | CAISDRSPYEQYF
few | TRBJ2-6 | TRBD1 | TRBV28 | TGTGCCAGCAGTTCGGGACAGACCTCTGGGGCCAACGTCCTGACTTTC | CASSSGQTSGANVLTF
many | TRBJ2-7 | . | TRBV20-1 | TGCAGTGGCCTGACGGGAACCTACGAGCAGTACTTC | CSGLTGTYEQYF
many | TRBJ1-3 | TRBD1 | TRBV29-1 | TGCAGCGTTGTACAGGGGTCAACTGGAAACACCATATATTTT | CSVVQGSTGNTIYF
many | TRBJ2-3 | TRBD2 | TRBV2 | TGTGCCAGCAGCGCTATAGGACTAGCGGGAGGCACAGATACGCAGTATTTT | CASSAIGLAGGTDTQYF
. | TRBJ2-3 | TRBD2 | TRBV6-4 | TGTGCCAGCAGTGACGTGAGCGGGGGTACAGATACGCAGTATTTT | CASSDVSGGTDTQYF
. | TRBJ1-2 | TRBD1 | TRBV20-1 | TGCAGTGCTAGAAGTACAGGGGTTAACTATGGCTACACCTTC | CSARSTGVNYGYTF
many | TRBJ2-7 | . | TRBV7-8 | TGTGCCAGCAGCTTAAAGATAGGCGCCTACGAGCAGTACTTC | CASSLKIGAYEQYF
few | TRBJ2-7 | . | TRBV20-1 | TGCAGTGCTAGGAAGGACCGACTAAGTGGCTACGAGCAGTACTTC | CSARKDRLSGYEQYF
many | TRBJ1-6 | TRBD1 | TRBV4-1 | TGCGCCAGCAGCCAAGGGACAGGGTCGTACTCACCCCTCCACTTT | CASSQGTGSYSPLHF
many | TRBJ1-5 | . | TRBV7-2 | TGTGCCAGCAGCCGGGATAATCAGCCCCAGCATTTT | CASSRDNQPQHF